The source of this TCR beta chain is a study of T cell responses to AZD1222 COVID-19 vaccine. The table came from immunoSEQ multiplex PCR; TCRdb's copy has only in-frame clones and leaves some out. The sample lists approximately 99,000 clones, about 90% occurring once. Study-level findings and limits: Spike-spanning, vaccine-associated CD4 TCRs were dominant at 160-218 and 743-854. Seropositive status at baseline applied to only five to seven AZD1222 recipients.

The CDR3 consists of 11 residues. Germline-derived CDR1 and CDR2 are ENHRY and SYGVKD. The V end was cut by 6 bases, the J end by 6 bases, with 7 bases between. Remarks on this clone: The antigen remains undetermined.

The TCR was taken from an adult in good health. Sequenced material: peripheral blood, taken on day 0 of AZD1222 vaccination. J is TRBJ2-3 and V is TRBV10-3, with TRBD1 as a possible D gene (6 bases). The CDR3 region has the DNA TGTGCCATCAGGGGGGCCGATACGCAGTATTTT. The encoded protein is CAIRGADTQYF.